One sample yielded the 3 T cell receptor beta chains listed below, sequenced in a study of blood T cell repertoires in COVID-19. TCRdb's table, derived via immunoSEQ multiplex PCR, lists solely in-frame clones and lacks some. The data contain over 140,000 clones, roughly 85% of them seen just once; the ten biggest clones take up under 3%. Sequencing was carried out using PBMCs or T cells enriched from blood (not recorded which). The source of these receptors is a woman aged 45-65 years who had recovered from COVID-19.

The J gene is TRBJ2-1, the V gene TRBV9, with D possibly TRBD2 on 5 matching bases. V was clipped by 7 bases and J by 7 bases, with 9 bases between them. The CDR3 length is 11 residues. Germline assignment: CDR1 SGDLS and CDR2 YYNGEE. CDR3 loop: CASGGRNEQFF. CDR3 bases: TGTGCCAGCGGAGGCAGAAATGAGCAGTTCTTC.

In its sample, this clone ranks as medium-sized (0.01 to 0.1%). The CDR3 bases are TGCGCCAGCAGCTTGGGTCAGGGACAAGAGACCCAGTACTTC. Its protein is CASSLGQGQETQYF. V gene TRBV5-1 combines with J gene TRBJ2-5; TRBD1 might be the D (5 bases). This CDR3 has 14 amino acids. V was shortened by 0 bases and J by 2 bases, with 8 bases between the two germline ends. Germline V gene lookup returns CDR1 SGHRS and CDR2 YFSETQ. Supplemented by reference TRBV5-1 and TRBJ2-5, the full variable domain reads KAGVTQTPRYLIKTRGQQVTLSCSPISGHRSVSWYQQTPGQGLQFLFEYFSETQRNKGNFPGRFSGRQFSNSRSEMNVSTLELGDSALYLCASSLGQGQETQYFGPGTRLLVL.

The V and J genes are TRBV18 and TRBJ2-7, with D perhaps matching TRBD2 (5 bases). Trimming took off 3 bases at V and 3 bases at J, with 15 bases between the two ends. CDR1 KGHSH and CDR2 LQKENI come from the germline V gene. CDR3 length: 15 residues. The chain's CDR3 is CASSPTDGIVYEQYF. CDR3 coding DNA: TGTGCCAGCTCACCCACGGACGGGATCGTCTACGAGCAGTACTTC.